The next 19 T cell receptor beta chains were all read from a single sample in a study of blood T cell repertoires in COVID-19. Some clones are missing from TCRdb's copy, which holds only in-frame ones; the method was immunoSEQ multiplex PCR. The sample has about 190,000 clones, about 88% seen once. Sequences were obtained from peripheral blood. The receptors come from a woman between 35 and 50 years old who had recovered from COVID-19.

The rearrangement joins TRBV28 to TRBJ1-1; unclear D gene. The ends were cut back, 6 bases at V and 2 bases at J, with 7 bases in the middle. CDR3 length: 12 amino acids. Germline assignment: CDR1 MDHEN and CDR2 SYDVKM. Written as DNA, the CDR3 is TGTGCCAGCAGACTAAGTAACACTGAAGCTTTCTTT. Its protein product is CASRLSNTEAFF.

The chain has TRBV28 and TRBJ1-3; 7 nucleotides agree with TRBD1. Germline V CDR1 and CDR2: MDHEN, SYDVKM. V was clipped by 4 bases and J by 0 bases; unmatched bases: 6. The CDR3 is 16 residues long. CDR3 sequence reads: CASSSYRGASGNTIYF. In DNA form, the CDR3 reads TGTGCCAGCAGTTCCTACAGGGGTGCCTCTGGAAACACCATATATTTT.

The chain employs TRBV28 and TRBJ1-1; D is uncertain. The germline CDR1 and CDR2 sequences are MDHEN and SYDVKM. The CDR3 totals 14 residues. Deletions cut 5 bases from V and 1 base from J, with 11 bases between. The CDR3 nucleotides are TGTGCCAGCAGTCCCGGGAAACCGAACACTGAAGCTTTCTTT. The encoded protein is CASSPGKPNTEAFF.

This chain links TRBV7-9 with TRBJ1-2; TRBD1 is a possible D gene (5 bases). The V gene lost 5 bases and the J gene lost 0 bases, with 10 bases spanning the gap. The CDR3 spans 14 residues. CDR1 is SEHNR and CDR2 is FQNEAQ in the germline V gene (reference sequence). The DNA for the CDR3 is TGTGCCAGCAGCGAGGGGACTTCTAACTATGGCTACACCTTC. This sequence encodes CASSEGTSNYGYTF.

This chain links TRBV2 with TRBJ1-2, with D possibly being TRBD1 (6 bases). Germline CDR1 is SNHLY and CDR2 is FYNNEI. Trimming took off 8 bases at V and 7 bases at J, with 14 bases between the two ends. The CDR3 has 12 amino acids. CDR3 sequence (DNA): TGTGCCAGCGACCAGGGGAGGGGTGGCTACACCTTC. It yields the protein CASDQGRGGYTF. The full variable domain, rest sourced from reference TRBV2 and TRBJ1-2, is EPEVTQTPSHQVTQMGQEVILRCVPISNHLYFYWYRQILGQKVEFLVSFYNNEISEKSEIFDDQFSVERPDGSNFTLKIRSTKLEDSAMYFCASDQGRGGYTFGSGTRLTVV.

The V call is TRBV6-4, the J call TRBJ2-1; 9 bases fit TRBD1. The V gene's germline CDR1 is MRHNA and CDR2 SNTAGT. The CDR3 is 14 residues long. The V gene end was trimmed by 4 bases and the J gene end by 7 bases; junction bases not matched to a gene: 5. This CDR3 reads CASSGTGGVNEQFF. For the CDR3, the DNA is TGTGCCAGCAGTGGAACAGGGGGCGTAAATGAGCAGTTCTTC.

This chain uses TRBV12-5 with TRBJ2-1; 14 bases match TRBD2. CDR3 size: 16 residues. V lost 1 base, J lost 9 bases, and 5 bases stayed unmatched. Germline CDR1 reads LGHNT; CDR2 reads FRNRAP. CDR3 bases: TGTGCTAGTGGTTTGGGAGGACTAGCGGGAGGAAGTGAGCAGTTCTTC. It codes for CASGLGGLAGGSEQFF.

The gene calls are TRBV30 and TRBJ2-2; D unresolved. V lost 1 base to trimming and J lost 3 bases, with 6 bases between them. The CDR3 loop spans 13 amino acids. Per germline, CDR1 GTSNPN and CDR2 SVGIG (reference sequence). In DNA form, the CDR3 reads TGTGCCTGGAGTGGGTTAGACACCGGGGAGCTGTTTTTT. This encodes CAWSGLDTGELFF.

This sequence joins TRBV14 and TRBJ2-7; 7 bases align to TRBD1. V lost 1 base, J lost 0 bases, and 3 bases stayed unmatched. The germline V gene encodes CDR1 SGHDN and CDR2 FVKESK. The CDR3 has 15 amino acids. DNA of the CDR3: TGTGCCAGCAGCCAAGTTGCAGGGGGCTCCTACGAGCAGTACTTC. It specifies CASSQVAGGSYEQYF.

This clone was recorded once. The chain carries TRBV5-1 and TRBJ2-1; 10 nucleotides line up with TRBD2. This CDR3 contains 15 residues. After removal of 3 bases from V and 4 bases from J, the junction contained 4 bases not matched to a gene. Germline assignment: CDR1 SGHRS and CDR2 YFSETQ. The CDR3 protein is CASSWTSGFYNEQFF. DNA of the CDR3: TGCGCCAGCAGCTGGACTAGCGGCTTTTACAATGAGCAGTTCTTC.

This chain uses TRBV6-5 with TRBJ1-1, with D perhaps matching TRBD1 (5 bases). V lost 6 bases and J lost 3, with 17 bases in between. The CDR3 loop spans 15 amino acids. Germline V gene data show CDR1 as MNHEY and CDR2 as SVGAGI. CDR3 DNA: TGTGCCAGCAGGGGGTCCCTATCGGGGGACACTGAAGCTTTCTTT. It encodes CASRGSLSGDTEAFF.

CDR3 region: CASGGMTSSYEQYF. CDR3 DNA sequence: TGTGCCAGCGGGGGGATGACTAGCTCCTACGAGCAGTACTTC. The chain carries TRBV28 and TRBJ2-7; TRBD2 is a possible D gene (6 bases). Trimming removed 8 bases at V and 0 bases at J, with 14 bases between. This CDR3 comprises 14 residues. Germline-derived CDR1 and CDR2 are MDHEN and SYDVKM.

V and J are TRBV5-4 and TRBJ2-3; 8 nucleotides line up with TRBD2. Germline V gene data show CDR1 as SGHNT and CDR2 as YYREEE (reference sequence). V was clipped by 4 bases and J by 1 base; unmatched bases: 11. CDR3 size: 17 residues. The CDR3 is CASSRLSGRSGTDTQYF. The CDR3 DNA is TGTGCCAGCAGCCGCTTAAGCGGGAGAAGCGGCACAGATACGCAGTATTTT.

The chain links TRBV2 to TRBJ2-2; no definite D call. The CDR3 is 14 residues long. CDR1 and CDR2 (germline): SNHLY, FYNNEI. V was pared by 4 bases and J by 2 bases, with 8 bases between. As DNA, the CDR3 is TGTGCCAGCAGTGTGTACTCTAACACCGGGGAGCTGTTTTTT. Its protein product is CASSVYSNTGELFF.

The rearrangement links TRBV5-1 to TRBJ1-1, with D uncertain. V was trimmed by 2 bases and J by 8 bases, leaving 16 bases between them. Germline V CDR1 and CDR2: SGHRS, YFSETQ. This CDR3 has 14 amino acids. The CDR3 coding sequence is TGCGCCAGCAGCTTAAGTCAGGCTGGGTTGGAAGCTTTCTTT. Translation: CASSLSQAGLEAFF.

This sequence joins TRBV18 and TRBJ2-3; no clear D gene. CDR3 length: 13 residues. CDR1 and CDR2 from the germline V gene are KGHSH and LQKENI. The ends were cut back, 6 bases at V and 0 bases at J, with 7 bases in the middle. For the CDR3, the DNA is TGTGCCAGCTCCCCGACTAGCACAGATACGCAGTATTTT. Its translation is CASSPTSTDTQYF.

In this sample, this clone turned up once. The CDR3 bases are TGTGCCAGCAGCCGAGGACAGGGCAATCAGCCCCAGCATTTT. Translation: CASSRGQGNQPQHF. The chain is built from TRBV3-1 (or the pseudogene TRBV3-2) and TRBJ1-5; 7 bases match TRBD1. Per germline, CDR1 LGHDT and CDR2 YNNKEL (reference sequence). Trimming took 4 bases from V and 2 from J; bases not matched to a gene: 2. The CDR3 sequence is 14 residues long.

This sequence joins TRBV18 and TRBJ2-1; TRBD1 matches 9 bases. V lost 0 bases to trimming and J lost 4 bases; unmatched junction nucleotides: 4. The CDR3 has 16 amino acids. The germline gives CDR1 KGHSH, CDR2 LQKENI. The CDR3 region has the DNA TGTGCCAGCTCACCACCGGGGACAGGGTGGTACAATGAGCAGTTCTTC. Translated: CASSPPGTGWYNEQFF.

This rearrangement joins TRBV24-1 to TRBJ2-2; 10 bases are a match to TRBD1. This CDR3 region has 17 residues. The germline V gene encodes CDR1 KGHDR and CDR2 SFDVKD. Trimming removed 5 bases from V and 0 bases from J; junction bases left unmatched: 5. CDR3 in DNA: TGTGCCACCAGTGCACGGACAGGGGGGGCGAACACCGGGGAGCTGTTTTTT. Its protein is CATSARTGGANTGELFF.